This entry lists 6 T cell receptor beta chains sequenced from one sample in a study of blood T cell repertoires in COVID-19. Sequenced by immunoSEQ multiplex PCR; TCRdb stores in-frame clones only, minus some. This sample has approximately 68,000 clones, with roughly 84% found just once. The specimen sequenced was peripheral blood. All receptors come from a woman in her forties or fifties with acute or convalescent COVID-19.

The rearrangement links TRBV12-5 to TRBJ1-4; 7 bases are a match to TRBD1. The germline V gene encodes CDR1 LGHNT and CDR2 FRNRAP. This CDR3 is 15 amino acids long. Germline trimming cut 2 bases from V and 7 bases from J; bases unmatched to any gene: 7. This chain's CDR3 is CASGLPTGAVEKLFF. CDR3 coding DNA: TGTGCTAGTGGTTTGCCCACAGGGGCCGTTGAAAAACTGTTTTTT.

V usage is TRBV3-1 (or the pseudogene TRBV3-2) and J usage is TRBJ2-7, with D unclear. Germline loops: CDR1 LGHDT, CDR2 YNNKEL (reference sequence). This CDR3 comprises 13 residues. The V gene lost 10 bases and the J gene lost 0 bases, with 13 bases spanning the gap. CDR3 in amino acids: CAIPRRSSYEQYF. CDR3 DNA: TGTGCCATCCCCCGGCGGAGCTCCTACGAGCAGTACTTC.

This clone has only one observation. J is TRBJ2-1 and V is TRBV10-3; 8 nucleotides align to TRBD1. Germline lookup yields CDR1 ENHRY and CDR2 SYGVKD. The CDR3 has 12 amino acids. V gave up 10 bases and J gave up 9 bases; unmatched junction bases: 8. DNA of the CDR3: TGTGCCACAGGACAGGGATTGGGTGAGCAGTTCTTC. Translating it yields CATGQGLGEQFF.

The CDR3 DNA sequence: TGTGCCAGCAGCCTTTCTACTGGGGCCAACGTCCTGACTTTC. Translated, it gives CASSLSTGANVLTF. The chain is built from TRBV2 and TRBJ2-6; D ambiguous. V lost 6 bases to trimming and J lost 2 bases, with 8 bases between them. The V gene's germline CDR1 is SNHLY and CDR2 FYNNEI. The CDR3 is made up of 14 amino acids.

This clone has a handful of counts. The CDR3 region has the DNA TGTGCCAGCAGCTCGACCCCACAGACTAGCGGGGAGCAGTACTTC. Encoded protein: CASSSTPQTSGEQYF. The chain is built from TRBV3-1 (or the pseudogene TRBV3-2) and TRBJ2-7; 10 positions agree with TRBD2. The germline CDR1 and CDR2 sequences are LGHDT and YNNKEL (reference sequence). V gave up 5 bases and J gave up 7 bases; unmatched junction bases: 11. This CDR3 has 15 residues.

The chain has TRBV2 and TRBJ1-6; TRBD1 agrees at 8 bases. CDR1 and CDR2 from the germline V gene are SNHLY and FYNNEI. The CDR3 consists of 15 residues. The V and J ends lost 6 bases and 8 bases, in that order; junction bases with no gene match: 9. CDR3 loop: CASSSVNRGDSPLHF. CDR3 in DNA: TGTGCCAGCAGCTCAGTGAACAGGGGGGATTCACCCCTCCACTTT.